Here is one T cell receptor beta chain with its context. The length of the CDR3 is 14 residues. Germline loops: CDR1 MNHEY, CDR2 SMNVEV (reference sequence). Trimming removed 3 bases at V and 5 bases at J, with 12 bases between. This sample stems from a study of T cell changes during pregnancy in multiple sclerosis. Method: immunoSEQ multiplex PCR; TCRdb's copy keeps in-frame clones and lacks some. The data show about 48,000 clones, 80% to 90% seen once. The origin of this receptor is a female donor with multiple sclerosis, enrolled in a pregnancy study. The sequenced sample was CD4+ T cells from peripheral blood mononuclear cells, obtained in the second trimester of pregnancy. The chain combines TRBV27 with TRBJ2-3; TRBD2 might be the D (5 bases). The CDR3 DNA reads as TGTGCCAGCAGTTTTAGGCTAGCAGGAGATACGCAGTATTTT. This translates into CASSFRLAGDTQYF.